The 31 T cell receptor beta chains presented below share a single source sample, sequenced in a study of neurological immune-mediated disorders. In TCRdb, the 5' RACE reads were re-called with MiXCR into one record per CDR3 protein. The table shows 65,000 to 90,000 distinct CDR3 sequences, with approximately 3.4% occurring only once. Sample: PBMCs. These receptors originate from a woman in her forties or fifties with multiple sclerosis.

This clonotype was counted ten times or more. J is TRBJ1-5 and V is TRBV6-4; possible D gene TRBD1, 5 bases. Germline V CDR1 and CDR2: MRHNA, SNTAGT. V dropped 4 bases and J dropped 1 base, with 5 bases sitting between them. The CDR3 is made up of 13 amino acids. In nucleotides, the CDR3 is TGTGCCAGCAGTGGGGACAGCAATCAGCCCCAGCATTTT. Amino acids: CASSGDSNQPQHF.

This clonotype was seen ten or more times. The chain is built from TRBV12-3 or TRBV12-4 and TRBJ2-3, with TRBD2 matching 14 bases. The CDR3 has 21 amino acids. Losses at the gene ends were 2 bases for V and 4 bases for J; bases not matched to a gene: 17. CDR3 sequence reads: CASSLRGTGTSGSGVSDTQYF. In nucleotides, the CDR3 is TGTGCCAGCAGTTTACGGGGGACCGGGACTAGCGGGAGTGGTGTTTCAGATACGCAGTATTTT.

Ten or more counts support this clonotype. The CDR3 protein is CASTLIAGGQETQYF. Here the CDR3 DNA reads TGTGCCAGCACCCTCATAGCGGGAGGTCAAGAGACCCAGTACTTC. The chain joins TRBV5-4 to TRBJ2-5; 10 bases line up with TRBD2. V dropped 6 bases and J dropped 2; count of bases not matched to a gene: 7. CDR1 is SGHNT and CDR2 is YYREEE in the germline V gene (reference sequence). The CDR3 is 15 residues long. Using reference TRBV5-4 and TRBJ2-5 for the parts outside the CDR3, the full variable domain is ETGVTQSPTHLIKTRGQQVTLRCSSQSGHNTVSWYQQALGQGPQFIFQYYREEENGRGNFPPRFSGLQFPNYSSELNVNALELDDSALYLCASTLIAGGQETQYFGPGTRLLVL.

This clonotype was recorded many times. This sequence joins TRBV20-1 and TRBJ2-3; no definite D call. The CDR3 spans 12 residues. Germline CDR1 reads DFQATT; CDR2 reads SNEGSKA (reference sequence). V dropped 6 bases and J dropped 2 bases, with 9 bases sitting between them. DNA of the CDR3: TGCAGTGCCCAAGGAATCACAGATACGCAGTATTTT. Its translation: CSAQGITDTQYF.

In this sample, this clonotype turned up many times. The rearrangement links TRBV28 to TRBJ2-7; D is uncertain. Between the trimmed V and J ends, which lost 4 bases and 2 bases, there was a span of 15 bases. This CDR3 has 15 amino acids. CDR1 and CDR2 (germline): MDHEN, SYDVKM. CDR3 region: CASSYRRTPPYEQYF. CDR3 DNA: TGTGCCAGCAGTTACCGACGTACTCCGCCCTACGAGCAGTACTTC.

In its sample, this clonotype was seen many times. J is TRBJ2-1 and V is TRBV7-2; D is ambiguous. The CDR3 spans 14 residues. CDR1 and CDR2 from the germline V gene are SGHTA and FQGNSA. Trimming took off 1 base at V and 4 bases at J, with 8 bases between the two ends. CDR3 loop: CASSLDNRYNEQFF. CDR3 bases: TGTGCCAGCAGCTTAGATAATAGATACAATGAGCAGTTCTTC.

This clonotype was seen at least ten times. The chain has TRBV7-2 and TRBJ2-2, with 10 bases identical to TRBD1. The CDR3 is 15 amino acids. Per germline, CDR1 SGHTA and CDR2 FQGNSA. With 8 bases clipped from V and 2 bases from J, the junction kept 5 bases outside the gene matches. The chain's CDR3 is CASRDRGVNTGELFF. In DNA form, the CDR3 reads TGTGCCAGCCGGGACAGGGGAGTAAACACCGGGGAGCTGTTTTTT.

This clonotype has ten or more counts. The genes are TRBV29-1 and TRBJ2-2, with 8 bases lining up with TRBD1. Germline-derived CDR1 and CDR2 are SQVTM and ANQGSEA. V was pared by 6 bases and J by 3 bases, with 6 bases of the junction left unmatched. The CDR3 has 14 residues. The CDR3 protein is CSVQGALYTGELFF. CDR3 DNA: TGCAGCGTCCAGGGGGCGTTGTACACCGGGGAGCTGTTTTTT.

This clonotype was picked up many times. The gene calls are TRBV27 and TRBJ1-6; D is unresolved. V lost 0 bases, J lost 5 bases, and 11 bases lay in between. Germline V lookup: CDR1 MNHEY, CDR2 SMNVEV (reference sequence). CDR3 length: 16 amino acids. The CDR3 loop is CASSLSLGSNNSPLHF. CDR3 DNA: TGTGCCAGCAGTTTATCGCTGGGAAGTAATAATTCACCCCTCCACTTT.

This clonotype was seen ten or more times. The chain links TRBV10-3 to TRBJ2-7; a possible D gene is TRBD1 (6 bases). The CDR3 spans 17 residues. Germline V gives CDR1 ENHRY, CDR2 SYGVKD. V was shortened by 0 bases and J by 0 bases, with 15 bases between the two germline ends. The CDR3 bases are TGTGCCATCAGTGAGTCGGGGCGTCTCAGGGGCTCCTACGAGCAGTACTTC. This sequence encodes CAISESGRLRGSYEQYF.

This clonotype appeared many times. The chain couples TRBV21-1 to TRBJ1-1; the tabulated D call, TRBD1, remains unverified against the DNA. TRBV21-1 is labeled a pseudogene. The CDR3 covers 15 residues. CDR3 DNA sequence: TGTGCCAGCAGCACCGGACAGGGGTTGAACACTGAAGCTTTCTTT. It specifies CASSTGQGLNTEAFF.

This clonotype showed up many times. This chain uses TRBV7-9 with TRBJ1-2; D gene uncertain. V was shortened by 1 base and J by 5 bases, with 11 bases between the two germline ends. Germline V gene data show CDR1 as SEHNR and CDR2 as FQNEAQ (reference sequence). CDR3 length: 14 residues. The CDR3 spells CASSLVGKPYGYTF. The CDR3 DNA follows: TGTGCCAGCAGCTTAGTAGGGAAGCCTTATGGCTACACCTTC.

CDR3 sequence (DNA): TGCGCCAGCAGCTTCCTAATTGCAGGGACAGATACGCAGTATTTT. Translating gives CASSFLIAGTDTQYF. This chain connects TRBV5-1 to TRBJ2-3, with TRBD1 as a possible D gene (5 bases). V shed 2 bases and J shed 3 bases, with 13 bases lying between them. This CDR3 is built from 15 residues. The germline V gene encodes CDR1 SGHRS and CDR2 YFSETQ. The full variable domain, its missing parts supplied by reference TRBV5-1 and TRBJ2-3, is KAGVTQTPRYLIKTRGQQVTLSCSPISGHRSVSWYQQTPGQGLQFLFEYFSETQRNKGNFPGRFSGRQFSNSRSEMNVSTLELGDSALYLCASSFLIAGTDTQYFGPGTRLTVL.

This clonotype was detected ten times or more. This chain uses TRBV20-1 with TRBJ2-3; TRBD1 agrees at 9 bases. Germline assignment: CDR1 DFQATT and CDR2 SNEGSKA (reference sequence). The J segment lost 4 bases and the V segment lost 0 bases, leaving 8 bases of the junction unmatched. This CDR3 is 16 amino acids long. The CDR3 is CSAREWDRAISDTQYF. The CDR3 DNA is TGCAGTGCTAGAGAGTGGGACAGGGCAATTTCAGATACGCAGTATTTT.

This clonotype was recorded many times. The chain has TRBV7-2 and TRBJ1-3; tentative D call: TRBD1 (6 bases). From germline, CDR1 is SGHTA and CDR2 FQGNSA. The CDR3 is 14 amino acids. V gave up 4 bases and J gave up 9 bases, with 16 bases separating them. CDR3 amino acids: CASSSIPGQGTIYF. CDR3 in DNA: TGTGCCAGCAGCTCCATCCCGGGACAAGGCACCATATATTTT.

To note about this clonotype: Just one base apart from a much larger clone, this may be a read error. The conserved phenylalanine or tryptophan is not found at the CDR3 terminus, so this likely reflects a read error. V usage is TRBV20-1 and J usage is TRBJ1-1; D gene ambiguous. Germline-derived CDR1 and CDR2 are DFQATT and SNEGSKA (reference sequence). The CDR3 totals 14 residues. Trimming left V 3 bases short and J 0 bases short, with 11 bases between. The CDR3 sequence is CSARVEVMNTEAFC. The CDR3 nucleotides read TGCAGTGCTAGGGTGGAGGTAATGAACACTGAAGCTTTCTGT.

The V and J genes are TRBV20-1 and TRBJ2-1; D not certain. This CDR3 spans 14 amino acids. V lost 6 bases and J 0 bases, leaving 12 bases between the germline ends. Germline-derived CDR1 and CDR2 are DFQATT and SNEGSKA (reference sequence). This chain's CDR3 is CSAPSSGSYNEQFF. The CDR3 DNA sequence: TGCAGTGCGCCCTCTAGTGGCTCCTACAATGAGCAGTTCTTC.

This clonotype was detected many times. The CDR3 coding sequence is TGTGCCAGCAGCTTAGGGCTGAGGGATCAGCCCCAGCATTTT. This sequence encodes CASSLGLRDQPQHF. The chain couples TRBV7-8 to TRBJ1-5, with unresolved D. Germline V lookup: CDR1 SGHVS, CDR2 FQNEAQ. This CDR3 region has 14 residues. V lost 1 base, J lost 5 bases, and 9 bases lay in between.

This clonotype was seen ten or more times. The V and J genes are TRBV12-3 or TRBV12-4 and TRBJ1-3; D ambiguous. There are 16 residues in the CDR3. V shed 6 bases and J shed 0 bases, with 15 bases lying between them. CDR3: CASRLGPLVSGNTIYF. DNA of the CDR3: TGTGCCAGCAGACTTGGTCCCCTCGTCTCTGGAAACACCATATATTTT.

Details on this clonotype: This may arise from a read error, as a much more abundant clone is one base away. The chain uses TRBV20-1 and TRBJ2-7, with D perhaps TRBD2 (6 bases). Germline V gene lookup returns CDR1 DFQATT and CDR2 SNEGSKA (reference sequence). The CDR3 sequence is 14 residues long. V shed 3 bases and J shed 7 bases, with 19 bases lying between them. The CDR3 sequence is CSASGRTRREEQYF. For the CDR3, the DNA is TGCAGTGCTAGTGGGAGGACTCGGCGGGAAGAGCAGTACTTC.

At least ten counts were recorded for this clonotype. The V call is TRBV7-6, the J call TRBJ2-1; TRBD1 might be the D (5 bases). V lost 0 bases, J lost 6 bases, and 15 bases lay in between. This CDR3 is built from 16 residues. CDR1 is SGHVS and CDR2 is FNYEAQ in the germline V gene. The CDR3 nucleotides read TGTGCCAGCAGCTTAGCGTTTGGACAAGGTGGCAATGAGCAGTTCTTC. Its translation is CASSLAFGQGGNEQFF.

This clonotype was picked up many times. This rearrangement joins TRBV24-1 to TRBJ1-5; 8 nucleotides align to TRBD1. Germline CDR1 is KGHDR and CDR2 is SFDVKD. V shed 7 bases and J 1 base; nucleotides not matched to a gene: 2. This CDR3 spans 14 amino acids. Written as DNA, the CDR3 is TGTGCCACCAGCGGGACAGGAAGCAATCAGCCCCAGCATTTT. It encodes CATSGTGSNQPQHF.

This clonotype was detected many times. The J gene is TRBJ1-2, the V gene TRBV9; a weak D match, TRBD1 (6 bases). The V gene lost 3 bases and the J gene lost 8 bases, with 20 bases spanning the gap. The germline gives CDR1 SGDLS, CDR2 YYNGEE. CDR3 length: 15 amino acids. For the CDR3, the DNA is TGTGCCAGCAGCGAGAGGACAGAGCTATTGGTAGGCTACACCTTC. Protein: CASSERTELLVGYTF. Full variable domain (remainder filled in from reference TRBV9 and TRBJ1-2): DSGVTQTPKHLITATGQRVTLRCSPRSGDLSVYWYQQSLDQGLQFLIQYYNGEERAKGNILERFSAQQFPDLHSELNLSSLELGDSALYFCASSERTELLVGYTFGSGTRLTVV.

In this sample, this clonotype turned up many times. The chain links TRBV5-1 to TRBJ2-7; D ambiguous. Germline V gives CDR1 SGHRS, CDR2 YFSETQ. The CDR3 totals 14 residues. The V end lost 4 bases, the J end lost 0 bases, and 11 bases lay between the germline ends. CDR3 protein: CASSLSTASYEQYF. The CDR3 DNA reads TGCGCCAGCAGCCTATCCACAGCCTCCTACGAGCAGTACTTC.

This clonotype was seen a few times. The J gene is TRBJ1-2, the V gene TRBV6-5, with a tentative D call TRBD1 (5 bases). The CDR3 contains 15 residues. V was cut by 6 bases and J by 7 bases, with 21 bases left in between. Germline CDR1 MNHEY, CDR2 SVGAGI. This chain's CDR3 is CASSSVRGHGRGYTF. CDR3 sequence (DNA): TGTGCCAGCAGCTCAGTAAGAGGACATGGCCGTGGCTACACCTTC.

This clonotype appeared many times. CDR3: CATTGGHYNEQFF. CDR3 in DNA: TGTGCCACAACAGGGGGTCATTACAATGAGCAGTTCTTC. V usage is TRBV15 and J usage is TRBJ2-1, with 8 bases lining up with TRBD1. This CDR3 spans 13 amino acids. With 9 bases clipped from V and 4 bases from J, the junction kept 5 bases outside the gene matches. CDR1 is LNHNV, CDR2 YYDKDF, per germline (reference sequence). Variable domain in full (rest from reference TRBV15 and TRBJ2-1): DAMVIQNPRYQVTQFGKPVTLSCSQTLNHNVMYWYQQKSSQAPKLLFHYYDKDFNNEADTPDNFQSRRPNTSFCFLDIRSPGLGDTAMYLCATTGGHYNEQFFGPGTRLTVL.

Ten or more counts support this clonotype. This chain connects TRBV7-9 to TRBJ2-6, with no clear D. Per the germline V gene, CDR1 is SEHNR and CDR2 is FQNEAQ (reference sequence). The CDR3 sequence is 16 residues long. The V end lost 3 bases, the J end lost 2 bases, and 11 bases lay between the germline ends. The CDR3 reads CASSFSVGAGANVLTF. For the CDR3, the DNA is TGTGCCAGCAGCTTTTCAGTAGGAGCTGGGGCCAACGTCCTGACTTTC.

This clonotype came up many times. The V call is TRBV29-1, the J call TRBJ2-3, with D unclear. The germline CDR1 and CDR2 sequences are SQVTM and ANQGSEA. V lost 8 bases and J 2 bases, leaving 5 bases between the germline ends. This CDR3 has 10 residues. The CDR3 sequence is CSTNTDTQYF. The CDR3 DNA sequence: TGCAGCACCAACACAGATACGCAGTATTTT.

Many counts were recorded for this clonotype. The V call is TRBV25-1, the J call TRBJ1-1; no firm D call. Germline lookup yields CDR1 MGHDK and CDR2 SYGVNS. The CDR3 spans 14 residues. V lost 4 bases and J lost 1, with 10 bases in between. The CDR3 DNA sequence: TGTGCCAGCAGTGTTGGACGACGGAACACTGAAGCTTTCTTT. Its translation is CASSVGRRNTEAFF.

This clonotype was seen repeatedly, ten times or more. The chain carries TRBV25-1 and TRBJ1-5; 7 nucleotides line up with TRBD1. V was clipped by 5 bases and J by 9 bases; unmatched bases: 7. Germline CDR1 is MGHDK and CDR2 is SYGVNS. The CDR3 is 13 residues long. Here the CDR3 DNA reads TGTGCCAGCAGTCAGACAGGGAAGGGGCCCCAGCATTTT. This encodes CASSQTGKGPQHF.

The genes are TRBV27 and TRBJ2-3, with 7 bases identical to TRBD1. This CDR3 is built from 15 residues. V trimming: 7 bases; J trimming: 5 bases; junction bases outside the gene matches: 12. Germline CDR1 is MNHEY and CDR2 is SMNVEV (reference sequence). Here the CDR3 DNA reads TGTGCCAGCACCTTGGGGCCAGGGGGTCGAGATACGCAGTATTTT. It is translated as CASTLGPGGRDTQYF.